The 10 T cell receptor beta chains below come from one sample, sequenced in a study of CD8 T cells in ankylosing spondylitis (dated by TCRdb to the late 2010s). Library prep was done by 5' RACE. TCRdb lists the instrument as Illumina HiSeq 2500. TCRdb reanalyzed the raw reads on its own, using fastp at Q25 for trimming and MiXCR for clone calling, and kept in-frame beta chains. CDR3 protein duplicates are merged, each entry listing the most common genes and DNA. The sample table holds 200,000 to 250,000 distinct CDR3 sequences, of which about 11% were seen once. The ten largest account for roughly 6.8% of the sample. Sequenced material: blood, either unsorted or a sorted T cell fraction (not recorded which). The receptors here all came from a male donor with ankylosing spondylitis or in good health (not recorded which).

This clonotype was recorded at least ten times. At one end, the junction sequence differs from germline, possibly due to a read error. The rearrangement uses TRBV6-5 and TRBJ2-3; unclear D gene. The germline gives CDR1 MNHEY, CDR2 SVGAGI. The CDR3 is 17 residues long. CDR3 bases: TGTGCCAGCAGTCACTCCCCTTTCGTTGACAACCCAGATACGCAGTATTTT. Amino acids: CASSHSPFVDNPDTQYF.

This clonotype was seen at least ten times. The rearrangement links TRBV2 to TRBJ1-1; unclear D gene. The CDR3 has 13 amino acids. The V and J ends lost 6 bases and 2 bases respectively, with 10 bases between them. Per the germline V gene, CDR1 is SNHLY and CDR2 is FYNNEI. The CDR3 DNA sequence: TGTGCCAGCAGGGCCGATTCTAACACTGAAGCTTTCTTT. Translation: CASRADSNTEAFF.

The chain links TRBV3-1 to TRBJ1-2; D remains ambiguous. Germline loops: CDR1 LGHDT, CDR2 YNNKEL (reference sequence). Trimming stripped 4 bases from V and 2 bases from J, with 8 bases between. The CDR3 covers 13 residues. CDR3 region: CASSPAENYGYTF. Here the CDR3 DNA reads TGTGCCAGCAGCCCGGCAGAGAACTATGGCTACACCTTC.

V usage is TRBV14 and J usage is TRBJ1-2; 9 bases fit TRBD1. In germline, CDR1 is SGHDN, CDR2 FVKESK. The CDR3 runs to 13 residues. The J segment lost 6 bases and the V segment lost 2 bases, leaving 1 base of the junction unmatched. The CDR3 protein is CASSQTGGNGYTF. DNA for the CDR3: TGTGCCAGCAGCCAAACAGGGGGCAATGGCTACACCTTC.

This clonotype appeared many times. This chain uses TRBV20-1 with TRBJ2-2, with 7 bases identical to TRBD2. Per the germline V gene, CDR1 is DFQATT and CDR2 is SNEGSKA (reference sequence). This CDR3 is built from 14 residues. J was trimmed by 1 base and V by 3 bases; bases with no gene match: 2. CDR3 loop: CSARTSQNTGELFF. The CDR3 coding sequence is TGCAGTGCTAGGACTAGCCAGAACACCGGGGAGCTGTTTTTT.

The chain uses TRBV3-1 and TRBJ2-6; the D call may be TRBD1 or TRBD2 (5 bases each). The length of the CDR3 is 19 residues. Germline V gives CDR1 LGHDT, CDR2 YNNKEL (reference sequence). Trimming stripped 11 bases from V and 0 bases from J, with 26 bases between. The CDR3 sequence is CACTQDYRTTSSGANVLTF. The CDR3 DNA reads TGTGCCTGCACCCAAGATTATAGGACAACTAGCTCTGGGGCCAACGTCCTGACTTTC. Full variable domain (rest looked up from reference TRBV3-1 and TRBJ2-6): DTAVSQTPKYLVTQMGNDKSIKCEQNLGHDTMYWYKQDSKKFLKIMFSYNNKELIINETVPNRFSPKSPDKAHLNLHINSLELGDSAVYFCACTQDYRTTSSGANVLTFGAGSRLTVL.

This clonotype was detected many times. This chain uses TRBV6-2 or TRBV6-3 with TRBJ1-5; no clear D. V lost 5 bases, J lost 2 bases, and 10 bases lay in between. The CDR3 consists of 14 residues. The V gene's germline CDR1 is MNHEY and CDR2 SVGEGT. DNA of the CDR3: TGTGCCAGCAGTAGCCAAATCGGCAATCAGCCCCAGCATTTT. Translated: CASSSQIGNQPQHF.

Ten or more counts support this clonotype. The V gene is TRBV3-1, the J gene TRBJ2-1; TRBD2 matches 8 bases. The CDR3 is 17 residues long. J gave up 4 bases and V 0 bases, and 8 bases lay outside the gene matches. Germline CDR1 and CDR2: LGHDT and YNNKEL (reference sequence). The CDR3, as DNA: TGTGCCAGCAGCCAAGATCTGGTAGCGGGAACATACAATGAGCAGTTCTTC. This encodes CASSQDLVAGTYNEQFF.

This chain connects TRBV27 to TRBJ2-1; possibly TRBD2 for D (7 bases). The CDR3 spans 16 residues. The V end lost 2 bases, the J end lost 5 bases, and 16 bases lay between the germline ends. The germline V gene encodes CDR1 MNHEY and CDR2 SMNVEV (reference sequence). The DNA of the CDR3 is TGTGCCAGCAGTTTAGGATGGGGGGGGCCCAACAATGAGCAGTTCTTC. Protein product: CASSLGWGGPNNEQFF.

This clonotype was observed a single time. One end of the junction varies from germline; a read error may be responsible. In nucleotides, the CDR3 is TGCAGTGCAACTAGCGGGGGTGCCTCGGGGGCCAGCGTCCTGACTTTC. Translation: CSATSGGASGASVLTF. The chain couples TRBV20-1 to TRBJ2-6; the match to TRBD2 covers 11 bases. Germline-derived CDR1 and CDR2 are DFQATT and SNEGSKA (reference sequence). CDR3 size: 16 residues.